This T cell receptor beta chain was found in a study of shared clonotypes between healthy human individuals. Per the germline V gene, CDR1 is MNHNY and CDR2 is SVGAGI (reference sequence). This CDR3 region has 14 residues. V was clipped by 0 bases and J by 3 bases, with 9 bases between them. The assay used deep level. Some clones are missing from TCRdb's copy, which holds only in-frame ones; the method was immunoSEQ multiplex PCR. Of around 2.5 million clones listed, 93% are singletons. This clonotype was obtained from a man in his late teens or twenties in good health. Some clones in this sample may be carry-over from other donors' samples. V gene TRBV6-6 combines with J gene TRBJ2-7; a possible D gene is TRBD2 (6 bases). The sample consisted of naive CD4+ T cells from PBMCs. The sample's subset: CD45RA+ positively selected. This CDR3 is CASSYSMGGYEQYF. In DNA form, the CDR3 reads TGTGCCAGCAGTTACTCGATGGGGGGCTACGAGCAGTACTTC.